The present TCR beta chain was sequenced within a study of blood T cell repertoires in COVID-19. Study as a whole: The analysed material was cDNA or gDNA that came from T cells, B-cell-depleted T cells, or PBMCs.

TCRdb's copy holds only in-frame clones and misses some; the assay was immunoSEQ multiplex PCR. Found here are 110,000 or so clones, over 70% of them singletons; the top ten hold around 4.7%. V lost 3 bases and J lost 3; bases outside the gene matches: 2. The length of the CDR3 is 12 residues. Germline CDR1 SQVTM, CDR2 ANQGSEA. Sequencing was carried out using peripheral blood. The clonotype comes from a human donor in a cohort sampled during active or convalescent COVID-19. The chain is built from TRBV29-1 and TRBJ2-7; 7 bases are a match to TRBD1. Here the CDR3 reads CSVERQGYEQYF. CDR3 coding DNA: TGCAGCGTTGAGCGACAGGGCTACGAGCAGTACTTC.